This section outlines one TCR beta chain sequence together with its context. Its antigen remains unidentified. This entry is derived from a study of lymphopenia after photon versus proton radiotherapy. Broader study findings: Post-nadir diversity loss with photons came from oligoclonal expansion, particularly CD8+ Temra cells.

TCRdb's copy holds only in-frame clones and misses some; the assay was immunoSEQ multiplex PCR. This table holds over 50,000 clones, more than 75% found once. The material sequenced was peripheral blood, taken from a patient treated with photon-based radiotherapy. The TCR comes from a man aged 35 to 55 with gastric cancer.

CDR3 bases: TGTGCCAGCAGTGTACAGGGGGCGTCCTACGAGCAGTACTTC. Translation gives CASSVQGASYEQYF. The chain joins TRBV6-1 to TRBJ2-7; 9 positions agree with TRBD1. J was trimmed by 1 base and V by 4 bases; bases with no gene match: 2. Per the germline V gene, CDR1 is MNHNS and CDR2 is SASEGT. The CDR3 extends over 14 amino acids.